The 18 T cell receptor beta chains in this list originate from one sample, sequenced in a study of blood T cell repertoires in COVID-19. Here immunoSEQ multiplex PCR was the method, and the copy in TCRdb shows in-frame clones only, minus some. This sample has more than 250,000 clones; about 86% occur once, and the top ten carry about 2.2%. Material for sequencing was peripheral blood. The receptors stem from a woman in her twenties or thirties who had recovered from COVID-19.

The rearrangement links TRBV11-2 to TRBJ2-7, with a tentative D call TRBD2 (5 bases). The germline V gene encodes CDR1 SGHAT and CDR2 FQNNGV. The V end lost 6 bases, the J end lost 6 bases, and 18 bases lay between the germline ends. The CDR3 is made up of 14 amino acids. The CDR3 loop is CASRTTAELGEQYF. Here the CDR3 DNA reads TGTGCCAGCAGGACTACAGCGGAGCTGGGCGAGCAGTACTTC.

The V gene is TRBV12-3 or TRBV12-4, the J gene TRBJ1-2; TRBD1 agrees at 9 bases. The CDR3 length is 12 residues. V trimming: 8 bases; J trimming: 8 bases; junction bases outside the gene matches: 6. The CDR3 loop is CASYDRGGGYTF. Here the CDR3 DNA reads TGTGCCAGCTATGACAGGGGGGGAGGCTACACCTTC.

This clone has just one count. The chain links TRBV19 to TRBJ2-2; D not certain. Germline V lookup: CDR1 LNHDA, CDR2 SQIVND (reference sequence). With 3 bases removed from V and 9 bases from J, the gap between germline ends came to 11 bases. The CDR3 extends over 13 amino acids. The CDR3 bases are TGTGCCAGTAGTATTTCTGGAGAGAGGGAGCTGTTTTTT. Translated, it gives CASSISGERELFF.

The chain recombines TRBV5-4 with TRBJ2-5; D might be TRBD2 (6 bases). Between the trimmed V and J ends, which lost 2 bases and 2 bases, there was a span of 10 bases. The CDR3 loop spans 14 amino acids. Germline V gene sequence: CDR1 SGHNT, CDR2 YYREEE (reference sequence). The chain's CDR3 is CASSFRDSQETQYF. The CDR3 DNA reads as TGTGCCAGCAGCTTCCGGGACTCTCAAGAGACCCAGTACTTC.

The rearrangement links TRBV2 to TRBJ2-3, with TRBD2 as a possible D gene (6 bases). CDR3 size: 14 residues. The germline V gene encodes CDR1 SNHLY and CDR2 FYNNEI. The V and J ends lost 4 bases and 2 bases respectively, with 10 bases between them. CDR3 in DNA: TGTGCCAGCAGTGTAGGAGGGGACACAGATACGCAGTATTTT. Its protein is CASSVGGDTDTQYF.

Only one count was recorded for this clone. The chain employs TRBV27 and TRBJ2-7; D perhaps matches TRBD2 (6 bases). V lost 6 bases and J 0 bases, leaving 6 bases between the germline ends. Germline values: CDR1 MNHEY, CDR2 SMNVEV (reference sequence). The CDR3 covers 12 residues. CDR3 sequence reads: CASRDYSYEQYF. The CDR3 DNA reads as TGTGCCAGCAGGGACTACTCCTACGAGCAGTACTTC.

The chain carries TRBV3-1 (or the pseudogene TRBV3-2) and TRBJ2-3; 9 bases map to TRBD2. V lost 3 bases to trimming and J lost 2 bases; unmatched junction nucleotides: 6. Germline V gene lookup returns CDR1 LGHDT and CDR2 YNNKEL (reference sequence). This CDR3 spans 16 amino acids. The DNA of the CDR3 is TGTGCCAGCAGCCAGGTAGCGGGGGTTTCCACAGATACGCAGTATTTT. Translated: CASSQVAGVSTDTQYF.

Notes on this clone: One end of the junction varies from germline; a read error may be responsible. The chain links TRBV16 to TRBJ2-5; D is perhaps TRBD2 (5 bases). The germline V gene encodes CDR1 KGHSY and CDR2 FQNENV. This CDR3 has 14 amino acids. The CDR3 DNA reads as TGTGCCAGCAGCCAGGGCACGGGAACCTACAAGCGTAACTTC. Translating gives CASSQGTGTYKRNF. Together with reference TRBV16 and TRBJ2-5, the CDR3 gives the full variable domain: GEEVAQTPKHLVRGEGQKAKLYCAPIKGHSYVFWYQQVLKNEFKFLISFQNENVFDETGMPKERFSAKCLPNSPCSLEIQATKLEDSAVYFCASSQGTGTYKRNFGPGTRLLVL.

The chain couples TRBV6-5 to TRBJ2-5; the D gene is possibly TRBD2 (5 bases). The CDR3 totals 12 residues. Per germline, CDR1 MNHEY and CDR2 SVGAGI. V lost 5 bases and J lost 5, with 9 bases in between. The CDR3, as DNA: TGTGCCAGCAGTCGGGATCGGGAGACCCAGTACTTC. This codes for CASSRDRETQYF.

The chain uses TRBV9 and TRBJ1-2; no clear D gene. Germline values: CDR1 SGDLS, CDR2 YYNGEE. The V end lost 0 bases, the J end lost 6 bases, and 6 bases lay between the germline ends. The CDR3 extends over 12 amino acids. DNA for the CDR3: TGTGCCAGCAGCGTAGGCGTTCATGGCTACACCTTC. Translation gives CASSVGVHGYTF.

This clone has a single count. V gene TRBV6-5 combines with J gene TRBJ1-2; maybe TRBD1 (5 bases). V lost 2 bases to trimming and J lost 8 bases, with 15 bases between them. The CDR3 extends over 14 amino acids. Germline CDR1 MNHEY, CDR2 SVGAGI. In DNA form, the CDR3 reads TGTGCCAGCAGTTACAAGGCAGGGCGAGGAGGCTACACCTTC. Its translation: CASSYKAGRGGYTF.

DNA of the CDR3: TGTGCCAGCAGCTTAGCGGACAGGGGTTTCTACGAGCAGTACTTC. It yields the protein CASSLADRGFYEQYF. V gene TRBV7-2 combines with J gene TRBJ2-7; 9 bases fit TRBD1. J was trimmed by 3 bases and V by 0 bases; bases with no gene match: 3. The CDR3 covers 15 residues. CDR1 and CDR2 from the germline V gene are SGHTA and FQGNSA.

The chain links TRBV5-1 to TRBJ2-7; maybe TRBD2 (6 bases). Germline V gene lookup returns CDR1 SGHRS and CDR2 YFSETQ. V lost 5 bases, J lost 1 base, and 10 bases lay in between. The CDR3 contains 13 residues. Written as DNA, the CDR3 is TGCGCCAGCAGATTTGGGACTTCCTACGAGCAGTACTTC. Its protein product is CASRFGTSYEQYF.

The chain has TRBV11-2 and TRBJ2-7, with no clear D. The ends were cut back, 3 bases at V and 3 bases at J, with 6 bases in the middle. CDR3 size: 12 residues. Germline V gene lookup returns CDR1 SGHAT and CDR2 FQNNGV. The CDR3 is CASSFVYYEQYF. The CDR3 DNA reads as TGTGCCAGCAGCTTTGTGTACTACGAGCAGTACTTC.

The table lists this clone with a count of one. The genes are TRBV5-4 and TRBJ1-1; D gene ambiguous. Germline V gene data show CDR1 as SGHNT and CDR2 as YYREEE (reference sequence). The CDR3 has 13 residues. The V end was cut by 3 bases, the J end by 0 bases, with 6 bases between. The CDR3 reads CASSSSVNTEAFF. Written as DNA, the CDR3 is TGTGCCAGCAGCTCCTCAGTGAACACTGAAGCTTTCTTT.

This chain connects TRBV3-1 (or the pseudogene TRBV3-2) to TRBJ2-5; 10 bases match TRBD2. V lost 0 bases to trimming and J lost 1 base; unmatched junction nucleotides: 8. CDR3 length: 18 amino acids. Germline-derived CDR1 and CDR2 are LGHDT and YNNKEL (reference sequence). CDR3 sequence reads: CASSQDLLAGEVQETQYF. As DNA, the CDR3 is TGTGCCAGCAGCCAAGATTTGCTAGCGGGAGAGGTCCAAGAGACCCAGTACTTC.

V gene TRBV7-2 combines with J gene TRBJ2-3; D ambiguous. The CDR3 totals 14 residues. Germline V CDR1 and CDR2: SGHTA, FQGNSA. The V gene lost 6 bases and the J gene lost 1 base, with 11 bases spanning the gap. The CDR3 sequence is CASSLDAGTDTQYF. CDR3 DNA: TGTGCCAGCAGTCTCGACGCGGGCACAGATACGCAGTATTTT.

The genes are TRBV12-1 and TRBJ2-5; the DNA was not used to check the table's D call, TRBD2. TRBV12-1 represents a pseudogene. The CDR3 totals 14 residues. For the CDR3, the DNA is TGTGCCAGCAGCCCCCCGGGGGACCAAGAGACCCAGTACTTC. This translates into CASSPPGDQETQYF.